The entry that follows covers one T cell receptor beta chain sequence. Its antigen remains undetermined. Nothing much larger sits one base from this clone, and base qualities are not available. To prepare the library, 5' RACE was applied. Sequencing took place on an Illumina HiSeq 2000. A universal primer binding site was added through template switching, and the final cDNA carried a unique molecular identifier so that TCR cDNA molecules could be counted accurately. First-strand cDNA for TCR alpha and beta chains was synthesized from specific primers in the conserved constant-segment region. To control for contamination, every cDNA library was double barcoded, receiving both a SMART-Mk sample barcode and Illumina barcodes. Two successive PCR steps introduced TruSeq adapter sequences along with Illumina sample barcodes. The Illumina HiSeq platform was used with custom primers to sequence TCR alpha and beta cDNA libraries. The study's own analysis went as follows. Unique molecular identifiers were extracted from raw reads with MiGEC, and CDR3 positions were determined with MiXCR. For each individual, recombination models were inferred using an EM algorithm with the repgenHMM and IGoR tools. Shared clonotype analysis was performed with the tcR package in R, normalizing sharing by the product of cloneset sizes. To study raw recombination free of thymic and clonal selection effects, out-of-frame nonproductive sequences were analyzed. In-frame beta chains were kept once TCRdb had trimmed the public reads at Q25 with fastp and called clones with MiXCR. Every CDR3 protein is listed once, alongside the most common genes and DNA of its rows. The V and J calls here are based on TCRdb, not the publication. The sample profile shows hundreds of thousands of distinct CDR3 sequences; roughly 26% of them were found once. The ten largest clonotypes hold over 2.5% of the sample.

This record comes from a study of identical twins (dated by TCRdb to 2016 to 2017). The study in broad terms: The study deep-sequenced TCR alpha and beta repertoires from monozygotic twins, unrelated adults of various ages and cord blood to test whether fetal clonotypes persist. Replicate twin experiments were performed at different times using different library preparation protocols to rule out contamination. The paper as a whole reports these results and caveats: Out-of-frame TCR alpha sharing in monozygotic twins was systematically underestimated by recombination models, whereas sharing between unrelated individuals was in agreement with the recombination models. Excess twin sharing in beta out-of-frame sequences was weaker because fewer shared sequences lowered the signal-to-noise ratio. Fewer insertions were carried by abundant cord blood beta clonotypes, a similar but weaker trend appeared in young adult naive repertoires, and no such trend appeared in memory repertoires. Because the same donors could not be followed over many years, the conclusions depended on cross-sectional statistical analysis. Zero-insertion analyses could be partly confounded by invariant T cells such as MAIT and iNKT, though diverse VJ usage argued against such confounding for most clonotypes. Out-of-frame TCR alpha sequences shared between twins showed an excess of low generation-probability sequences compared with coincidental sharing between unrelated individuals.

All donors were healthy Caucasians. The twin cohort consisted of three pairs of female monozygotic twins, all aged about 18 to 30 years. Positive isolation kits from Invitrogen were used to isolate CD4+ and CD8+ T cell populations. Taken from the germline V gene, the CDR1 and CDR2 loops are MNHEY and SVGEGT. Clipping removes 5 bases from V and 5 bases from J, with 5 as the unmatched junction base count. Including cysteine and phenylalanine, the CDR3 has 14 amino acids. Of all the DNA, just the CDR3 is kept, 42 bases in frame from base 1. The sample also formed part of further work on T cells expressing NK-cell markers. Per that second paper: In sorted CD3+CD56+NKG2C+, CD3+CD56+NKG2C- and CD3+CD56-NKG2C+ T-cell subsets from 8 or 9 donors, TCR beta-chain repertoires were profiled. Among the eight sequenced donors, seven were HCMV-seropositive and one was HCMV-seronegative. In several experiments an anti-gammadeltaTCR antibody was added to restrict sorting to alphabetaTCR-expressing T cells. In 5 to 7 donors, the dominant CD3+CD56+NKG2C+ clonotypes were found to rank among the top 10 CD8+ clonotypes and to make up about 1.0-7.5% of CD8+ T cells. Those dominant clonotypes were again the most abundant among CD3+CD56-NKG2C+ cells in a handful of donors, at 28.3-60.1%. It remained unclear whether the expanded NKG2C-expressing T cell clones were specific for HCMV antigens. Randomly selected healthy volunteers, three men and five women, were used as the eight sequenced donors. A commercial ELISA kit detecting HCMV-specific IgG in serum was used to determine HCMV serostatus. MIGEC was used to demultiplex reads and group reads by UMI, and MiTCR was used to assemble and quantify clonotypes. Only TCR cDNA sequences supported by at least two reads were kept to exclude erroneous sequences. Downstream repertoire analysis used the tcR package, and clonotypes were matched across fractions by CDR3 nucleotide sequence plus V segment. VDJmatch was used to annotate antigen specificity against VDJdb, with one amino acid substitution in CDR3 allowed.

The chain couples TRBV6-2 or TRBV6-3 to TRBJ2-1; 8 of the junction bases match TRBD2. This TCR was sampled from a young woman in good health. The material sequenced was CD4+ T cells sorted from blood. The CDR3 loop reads CASSRLAIHNEQFF. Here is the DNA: TGTGCCAGCAGTCGACTAGCGATACACAATGAGCAGTTCTTC.